Below are 3 T cell receptor beta chains sequenced from a single sample in a study of Ad26.COV2.S vaccination and SARS-CoV-2 variants. Treatment noted: around 19 received Ad26.COV2.S at low or high dose, single or two shots; about 5 received placebo; per-sample allocation not given. Samples analyzed were those drawn on day 63 after the first vaccine or placebo injection. Using immunoSEQ multiplex PCR, the repertoire was profiled, and TCRdb retains in-frame clones only, with some absent. Of 350,000 to 450,000 clones listed, about 85% are singletons. The source was peripheral blood, collected in a trial of Ad26.COV2.S vaccine versus placebo. The source of these receptors is a person between 18 and 65 years old who received the Ad26.COV2.S COVID-19 vaccine or a placebo.

The chain is built from TRBV11-2 and TRBJ2-5; no clear D gene. Germline V gives CDR1 SGHAT, CDR2 FQNNGV. The CDR3 is 12 amino acids. V was cut by 5 bases and J by 0 bases, with 4 bases left in between. CDR3: CASSPYQETQYF. The CDR3 nucleotides read TGTGCCAGCAGCCCGTACCAAGAGACCCAGTACTTC.

This chain connects TRBV6-5 to TRBJ1-4; 9 bases are a match to TRBD1. CDR1 is MNHEY, CDR2 SVGAGI, per germline. Trimming cost V 5 bases and J 9 bases; bases outside gene matches: 10. The CDR3 is 15 amino acids. This CDR3 reads CASSTGTGKRKKLFF. CDR3 in DNA: TGTGCCAGCAGTACCGGGACAGGGAAGAGGAAAAAACTGTTTTTT.

This chain joins TRBV5-5 and TRBJ1-5, with D maybe TRBD1 (5 bases). Germline loops: CDR1 SGHKS, CDR2 YYEKEE (reference sequence). Trimming cost V 1 base and J 1 base, with 12 bases left between them. This CDR3 has 16 amino acids. The CDR3 reads CASSLSGHLSNQPQHF. Written as DNA, the CDR3 is TGTGCCAGCAGCTTGTCAGGACACCTGAGCAATCAGCCCCAGCATTTT.